The rows below give T cell receptor beta chains drawn from one sample of a study of blood T cell repertoires in COVID-19. Clones were sequenced by immunoSEQ multiplex PCR, and TCRdb holds only the in-frame ones, with some missing. The repertoire consists of fewer than 450,000 clones, with around 91% occurring once and the leading ten covering approximately 3.5%. The specimen was peripheral blood. All receptors come from a woman younger than 35 who had recovered from COVID-19. Each CDR3 is given with its conserved first and last residue. A D gene is named only where the DNA matches it firmly. A clone size is listed for some rows: how often the clone was seen (once, few, many), or a class if it is expanded.

d_gene	v_gene	j_gene	abundance	CDR3aa	CDR3nt
NA	TRBV9	TRBJ1-2	NA	CASSVDPGVGYTF	TGTGCCAGCAGCGTAGATCCAGGTGTTGGCTACACCTTC
TRBD2	TRBV19	TRBJ2-3	NA	CASSHLLAGRLIDTQYF	TGTGCCAGTAGTCACCTACTAGCGGGGAGGCTGATAGATACGCAGTATTTT
NA	TRBV7-2	TRBJ1-4	few	CASRLDNFSGKLFF	TGTGCCAGCAGACTGGACAATTTCTCGGGAAAACTGTTTTTT
NA	TRBV14	TRBJ2-3	NA	CASSLSLVDTQYF	TGTGCCAGCAGCCTCTCATTAGTAGATACGCAGTATTTT
NA	TRBV6-1	TRBJ2-1	NA	CASSEMERAFDEQFF	TGTGCCAGCAGTGAAATGGAGCGGGCCTTCGATGAGCAGTTCTTC
NA	TRBV11-2	TRBJ1-1	NA	CASSLGGHTEAFF	TGTGCCAGCAGCTTAGGTGGGCACACTGAAGCTTTCTTT
TRBD2	TRBV18	TRBJ2-1	NA	CASSSLAGTYNEQFF	TGTGCCAGCTCATCCCTAGCGGGAACCTACAATGAGCAGTTCTTC
TRBD1	TRBV5-5	TRBJ1-1	NA	CASSSKGQPAEAFF	TGTGCCAGCAGCTCAAAGGGACAGCCGGCTGAAGCTTTCTTT
NA	TRBV28	TRBJ2-6	NA	CASNRGSGANVLTF	TGTGCCAGCAATAGGGGATCTGGGGCCAACGTCCTGACTTTC
NA	TRBV11-2	TRBJ1-1	few	CASSLDRNTEAFF	TGTGCCAGCAGCTTAGACAGGAACACTGAAGCTTTCTTT
NA	TRBV19	TRBJ1-5	NA	CASSIDPGGNQPQHF	TGTGCCAGTAGTATAGATCCCGGGGGCAATCAGCCCCAGCATTTT
NA	TRBV29-1	TRBJ2-5	NA	CSVVSQGRETQYF	TGCAGCGTTGTGTCCCAGGGGCGAGAGACCCAGTACTTC
TRBD2	TRBV2	TRBJ2-2	few	CASSELPSGSTGELFF	TGTGCCAGCAGTGAACTGCCCAGCGGGAGCACCGGGGAGCTGTTTTTT